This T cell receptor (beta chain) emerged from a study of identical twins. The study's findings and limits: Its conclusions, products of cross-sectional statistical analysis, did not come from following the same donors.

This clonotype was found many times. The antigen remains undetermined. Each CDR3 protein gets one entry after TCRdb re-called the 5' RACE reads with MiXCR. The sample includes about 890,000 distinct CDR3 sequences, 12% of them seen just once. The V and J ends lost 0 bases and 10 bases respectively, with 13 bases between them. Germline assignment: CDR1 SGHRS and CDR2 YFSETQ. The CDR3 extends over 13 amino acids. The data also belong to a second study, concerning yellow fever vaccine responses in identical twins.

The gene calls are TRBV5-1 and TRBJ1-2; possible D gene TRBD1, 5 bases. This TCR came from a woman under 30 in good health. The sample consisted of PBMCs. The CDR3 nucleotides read TGCGCCAGCAGCTTGGATCAGGACATGTCCTACACCTTC. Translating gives CASSLDQDMSYTF.